One and the same sample provided the 28 T cell receptor beta chains below, sequenced in a study of blood T cell repertoires in COVID-19. Some clones are missing from TCRdb's copy, which holds only in-frame ones; the method was immunoSEQ multiplex PCR. The table has 55,000 to 80,000 clones, around 84% seen once; the top ten hold approximately 0.99%. Specimen: peripheral blood. Receptors were obtained from a man aged 65 to 85 with acute or convalescent COVID-19.

The J gene is TRBJ2-1, the V gene TRBV3-1 (or the pseudogene TRBV3-2); 8 positions agree with TRBD2. This CDR3 spans 14 amino acids. Unmatched junction bases numbered 4, after V lost 2 bases and J lost 7 bases. Germline lookup yields CDR1 LGHDT and CDR2 YNNKEL (reference sequence). CDR3 nucleotides: TGTGCCAGCAGCCAAAGCGGGAGTAGTAATGAGCAGTTCTTC. Amino acid sequence: CASSQSGSSNEQFF.

A word on this clone: The same CDR3 also results from other DNA sequences found in this sample. Here the CDR3 reads CASSLVSSYNEQFF. CDR3 nucleotide sequence: TGCGCCAGCAGCTTGGTTAGCTCCTACAATGAGCAGTTCTTC. This rearrangement joins TRBV5-1 to TRBJ2-1, with D unresolved. There are 14 residues in the CDR3. V was cut by 0 bases and J by 0 bases, with 4 bases left in between. CDR1 is SGHRS and CDR2 is YFSETQ in the germline V gene.

V is TRBV3-1 (or the pseudogene TRBV3-2) and J is TRBJ2-7; 8 bases fit TRBD1. In germline, CDR1 is LGHDT, CDR2 YNNKEL (reference sequence). CDR3 size: 14 residues. J was trimmed by 2 bases and V by 3 bases; bases with no gene match: 3. The DNA of the CDR3 is TGTGCCAGCAGCCAGCGGACAGGGCCCTACGAGCAGTACTTC. This encodes CASSQRTGPYEQYF.

The rearrangement links TRBV2 to TRBJ2-5; 9 nucleotides agree with TRBD2. The V gene's germline CDR1 is SNHLY and CDR2 FYNNEI. This CDR3 has 16 residues. J was trimmed by 5 bases and V by 3 bases; bases with no gene match: 10. The CDR3, as DNA: TGTGCCAGCAGTGAGGATGGCGGGGGGGCCGTGGAGACCCAGTACTTC. It is translated as CASSEDGGGAVETQYF.

The chain recombines TRBV6-5 with TRBJ1-1; the match to TRBD1 covers 7 bases. V shed 4 bases, J shed 4 bases, and the junction held 6 bases outside the gene matches. Germline CDR1 reads MNHEY; CDR2 reads SVGAGI. The length of the CDR3 is 14 residues. For the CDR3, the DNA is TGTGCCAGCAGTTTAGGACAGGCCGCCACTGAAGCTTTCTTT. Its translation: CASSLGQAATEAFF.

V gene TRBV5-4 combines with J gene TRBJ1-1, with 8 bases lining up with TRBD1. The CDR3 has 15 residues. From germline, CDR1 is SGHNT and CDR2 YYREEE (reference sequence). V dropped 2 bases and J dropped 5; count of bases not matched to a gene: 8. CDR3 amino acids: CASSLPTGEHTEAFF. Written as DNA, the CDR3 is TGTGCCAGCAGCTTACCGACAGGGGAACATACTGAAGCTTTCTTT.

The V and J genes are TRBV5-1 and TRBJ2-5, with 7 bases that match TRBD2. Germline V gene lookup returns CDR1 SGHRS and CDR2 YFSETQ. The junction had 4 bases not matched to a gene; V was cut back by 0 bases and J by 5 bases. The length of the CDR3 is 14 residues. The CDR3 bases are TGCGCCAGCAGCTTGGCCGGGGGAGGGGAGACCCAGTACTTC. Residues: CASSLAGGGETQYF.

This chain joins TRBV29-1 and TRBJ2-1; maybe TRBD2 (5 bases). CDR1 SQVTM and CDR2 ANQGSEA come from the germline V gene. This CDR3 is 15 amino acids long. The ends were cut back, 6 bases at V and 5 bases at J, with 20 bases in the middle. The CDR3 nucleotides read TGCAGCGTCGAGGCCCCATCGCGGACTGACAATGAGCAGTTCTTC. Translation: CSVEAPSRTDNEQFF.

The chain carries TRBV30 and TRBJ2-7; D gene uncertain. The V gene lost 4 bases and the J gene lost 3 bases, with 13 bases spanning the gap. This CDR3 has 13 residues. Germline values: CDR1 GTSNPN, CDR2 SVGIG (reference sequence). This CDR3 is CAWTRDKNYEQYF. CDR3 nucleotide sequence: TGTGCCTGGACCCGAGACAAGAACTACGAGCAGTACTTC. Using reference TRBV30 and TRBJ2-7 for the parts outside the CDR3, the full variable domain is SQTIHQWPATLVQPVGSPLSLECTVEGTSNPNLYWYRQAAGRGLQLLFYSVGIGQISSEVPQNLSASRPQDRQFILSSKKLLLSDSGFYLCAWTRDKNYEQYFGPGTRLTVT.

The gene calls are TRBV11-2 and TRBJ1-1; TRBD1 agrees at 8 bases. CDR1 is SGHAT and CDR2 is FQNNGV in the germline V gene. The CDR3 sequence is 15 residues long. The trim removed 6 bases at V and 0 bases at J, leaving 6 bases unmatched. CDR3 nucleotides: TGTGCCAGCAGTCTTAGGACAGGGATGAACACTGAAGCTTTCTTT. Translation gives CASSLRTGMNTEAFF.

The chain couples TRBV30 to TRBJ1-5; 8 bases map to TRBD1. The CDR3 is 15 residues long. Losses at the gene ends were 2 bases for V and 6 bases for J; bases not matched to a gene: 9. CDR1 is GTSNPN, CDR2 SVGIG, per germline (reference sequence). The CDR3 protein is CAWSRAGGAGQPQHF. As DNA, the CDR3 is TGTGCCTGGAGTAGGGCAGGGGGCGCTGGTCAGCCCCAGCATTTT.

This chain joins TRBV6-5 and TRBJ1-3; D is perhaps TRBD1 (6 bases). The CDR3 contains 13 residues. Germline CDR1 reads MNHEY; CDR2 reads SVGAGI. Trimming removed 6 bases at V and 3 bases at J, with 9 bases between. CDR3 residues: CASRTGFGNTIYF. The CDR3 DNA sequence: TGTGCCAGCAGAACAGGGTTTGGAAACACCATATATTTT.

The chain joins TRBV18 to TRBJ1-2; possible D gene TRBD1, 6 bases. V dropped 3 bases and J dropped 3 bases, with 17 bases sitting between them. This CDR3 is 16 amino acids long. From germline, CDR1 is KGHSH and CDR2 LQKENI. DNA of the CDR3: TGTGCCAGCTCACCCTTCCAAACAGGGCCAGACTATGGCTACACCTTC. Encoded protein: CASSPFQTGPDYGYTF.

The gene calls are TRBV21-1 and TRBJ2-5; the table gives TRBD1 as D, unverified against the DNA. TRBV21-1 represents a pseudogene. The CDR3 length is 12 residues. The CDR3 region is CASPQEKETQYF. Here the CDR3 DNA reads TGTGCCAGCCCCCAGGAAAAAGAGACCCAGTACTTC.

The rearrangement joins TRBV6-5 to TRBJ1-4; D is possibly TRBD1 (6 bases). From germline, CDR1 is MNHEY and CDR2 SVGAGI. The V end lost 7 bases, the J end lost 10 bases, and 19 bases lay between the germline ends. This CDR3 is 14 amino acids long. The CDR3 DNA reads TGTGCCAGCACCTCAGGTGCAGGGGCTGGAAAACTGTTTTTT. This codes for CASTSGAGAGKLFF.

The V and J genes are TRBV29-1 and TRBJ1-1; 8 positions match TRBD1. Germline-derived CDR1 and CDR2 are SQVTM and ANQGSEA. V shed 4 bases and J 5 bases; nucleotides not matched to a gene: 9. The CDR3 is 14 residues long. CDR3 sequence (DNA): TGCAGCGTTGTTCCTGCAGGGGGCATTACTGAAGCTTTCTTT. Encoded protein: CSVVPAGGITEAFF.

J is TRBJ2-5 and V is TRBV7-3; 8 nucleotides match TRBD1. The J segment lost 3 bases and the V segment lost 5 bases, leaving 5 bases of the junction unmatched. Germline V gene sequence: CDR1 SGHTA, CDR2 FQGTGA. The CDR3 loop spans 14 amino acids. In nucleotides, the CDR3 is TGTGCCAGCAGCAGGACAGGGACGAAAGAGACCCAGTACTTC. It translates to CASSRTGTKETQYF.

The chain uses TRBV28 and TRBJ2-1, with D unresolved. Germline values: CDR1 MDHEN, CDR2 SYDVKM. The CDR3 contains 13 residues. V dropped 2 bases and J dropped 2 bases, with 4 bases sitting between them. CDR3 nucleotide sequence: TGTGCCAGCAGTTTAGGAGCCTACAATGAGCAGTTCTTC. This gives the protein CASSLGAYNEQFF. Drawing the rest from reference TRBV28 and TRBJ2-1, the complete variable domain is DVKVTQSSRYLVKRTGEKVFLECVQDMDHENMFWYRQDPGLGLRLIYFSYDVKMKEKGDIPEGYSVSREKKERFSLILESASTNQTSMYLCASSLGAYNEQFFGPGTRLTVL.

The chain couples TRBV5-6 to TRBJ1-1; no clear D gene. This CDR3 region has 15 residues. Trimming pared 1 base from V and 0 bases from J, leaving 10 bases between. The germline V gene encodes CDR1 SGHDT and CDR2 YYEEEE. CDR3 nucleotides: TGTGCCAGCAGCTTGACACAAACCTTGAACACTGAAGCTTTCTTT. Residues: CASSLTQTLNTEAFF.

The rearrangement uses TRBV12-3 or TRBV12-4 and TRBJ1-1; tentatively, D is TRBD1 (5 bases). Deletions cut 4 bases from V and 1 base from J, with 7 bases between. This CDR3 has 13 amino acids. The CDR3 here is CASSWGRNTEAFF. CDR3 coding DNA: TGTGCCAGCAGTTGGGGCAGGAACACTGAAGCTTTCTTT.

A single count supports this clone. J is TRBJ2-2 and V is TRBV5-1; the match to TRBD2 covers 7 bases. Germline CDR1 and CDR2: SGHRS and YFSETQ. The CDR3 spans 17 residues. With V trimmed by 4 bases and J by 2 bases, 11 bases remained unmatched. The CDR3 is CASSEGGGDLNTGELFF. The CDR3, as DNA: TGCGCCAGCAGCGAAGGTGGGGGGGACCTAAACACCGGGGAGCTGTTTTTT.

The J gene is TRBJ1-4, the V gene TRBV5-4; tentative D call: TRBD1 (6 bases). V was clipped by 4 bases and J by 4 bases, with 8 bases between them. CDR3 length equals 13 residues. Looked up from germline, CDR1 is SGHNT and CDR2 is YYREEE (reference sequence). The CDR3 DNA reads as TGTGCCAGCAGCACACAGGGTAATGAAAAACTGTTTTTT. Translation: CASSTQGNEKLFF.

This clone was picked up a small number of times. The rearrangement uses TRBV19 and TRBJ2-2; 7 bases are shared with TRBD2. The ends lost 5 bases at V and 6 bases at J; junction bases unmatched: 6. This CDR3 contains 14 residues. Looked up from germline, CDR1 is LNHDA and CDR2 is SQIVND (reference sequence). The chain's CDR3 is CASSPEGGPGELFF. The CDR3 region has the DNA TGTGCCAGTAGTCCCGAGGGAGGGCCCGGGGAGCTGTTTTTT.

The CDR3 nucleotides read TGTGCCAGCTCTCCCGGGAGCCTGGGCCACGAGCAGTACTTC. This gives the protein CASSPGSLGHEQYF. The chain joins TRBV18 to TRBJ2-7; D perhaps matches TRBD2 (6 bases). Trimming shortened V by 6 bases and J by 5 bases, and 17 bases separated the two germline ends. From germline, CDR1 is KGHSH and CDR2 LQKENI. This CDR3 contains 14 residues.

As DNA, the CDR3 is TGTGCCAGTACCTTGACAGGGATTGCTAACTATGGCTACACCTTC. Translation: CASTLTGIANYGYTF. The chain is built from TRBV19 and TRBJ1-2; 7 bases agree with TRBD1. The CDR3 totals 15 residues. Germline CDR1 LNHDA, CDR2 SQIVND (reference sequence). J was trimmed by 0 bases and V by 7 bases; bases with no gene match: 8.

The gene calls are TRBV2 and TRBJ2-4; D might be TRBD2 (6 bases). Germline V gene lookup returns CDR1 SNHLY and CDR2 FYNNEI. Trimming shortened V by 5 bases and J by 6 bases, and 14 bases separated the two germline ends. The CDR3 has 14 amino acids. The DNA of the CDR3 is TGTGCCAGCAGTCACTACCGGGACTTAAACATTCAGTACTTC. Amino acid sequence: CASSHYRDLNIQYF.

The chain is built from TRBV5-1 and TRBJ2-3; possibly TRBD1 for D (6 bases). V was cut by 4 bases and J by 2 bases, with 14 bases left in between. The V gene's germline CDR1 is SGHRS and CDR2 YFSETQ. The CDR3 sequence is 15 residues long. CDR3 nucleotides: TGCGCCAGCAGCCTCTGGGGACAAGACACAGATACGCAGTATTTT. It codes for CASSLWGQDTDTQYF.

The chain couples TRBV7-9 to TRBJ1-2; 11 bases map to TRBD1. The V gene end was trimmed by 5 bases and the J gene end by 4 bases; junction bases not matched to a gene: 3. This CDR3 is 14 amino acids long. Germline CDR1 reads SEHNR; CDR2 reads FQNEAQ (reference sequence). CDR3 protein: CASSLGTGGYGYTF. CDR3 nucleotides: TGTGCCAGCAGCCTCGGGACAGGGGGCTATGGCTACACCTTC.